The entry that follows covers one T cell receptor (beta chain) sequence. Its antigen is as yet unknown. The junction does not match germline at one end; this may be a read error. Assay used: immunoSEQ multiplex PCR; TCRdb lists only in-frame clones, some missing. The sample holds about 2 million clones, 90% to 95% seen once. The data are from a study of shared clonotypes between healthy human individuals. Notes on the study in general: With several donors compared, 4% to 5.5% of naive CD4 clonotypes were shared. Memory subsets generally showed lower estimated richness than naive subsets.

The CDR3 is made up of 13 amino acids. Looked up from germline, CDR1 is GTSNPN and CDR2 is SVGIG (reference sequence). The chain couples TRBV30 to TRBJ2-3, with 13 bases aligning to TRBD2. The TCR originated in a man in his late teens or twenties in good health. The sample comprised naive CD4+ T cells sorted from blood. This sample's subset: CD45RA+ positively selected. CDR3: CSGTSGTTDTQYF. As DNA, the CDR3 is TGCTCCGGGACTAGCGGGACCACAGATACGCAGTATTTT.